This T cell receptor beta chain was identified during a study of blood T cell repertoires in COVID-19. Study overall: Spain, Italy and the United States supplied samples that represented acute and convalescent COVID-19. PBMCs, B-cell-depleted T cells, or T cells provided the cDNA or gDNA that made up the material.

This CDR3 spans 16 amino acids. Trimming cost V 0 bases and J 4 bases; bases outside gene matches: 4. In germline, CDR1 is SGHTS, CDR2 YDEGEE. The sample holds a few counts of this clone. Original handling: Reference gene primer amplification in the assay estimated nucleated cell counts. TCRdb keeps only in-frame clones here, not all; method: immunoSEQ multiplex PCR. V and J calls plus clone size are reproduced from that table; the DNA served to infer D and trimming. The table lists about half a million clones, 70% to 90% of them singletons. The TCR comes from a human donor in a cohort sampled during active COVID-19. This chain links TRBV5-8 with TRBJ2-2; 9 nucleotides align to TRBD2. The sample comprised peripheral blood. CDR3 sequence reads: CASSLGLAGATGELFF. The CDR3 nucleotides read TGTGCCAGCAGCTTGGGTTTAGCGGGAGCCACCGGGGAGCTGTTTTTT. The full variable domain, completed using reference TRBV5-8 and TRBJ2-2, is EAGVTQSPTHLIKTRGQQATLRCSPISGHTSVYWYQQALGLGLQFLLWYDEGEERNRGNFPPRFSGRQFPNYSSELNVNALELEDSALYLCASSLGLAGATGELFFGEGSRLTVL.